The clone carrying this TCR beta chain was detected ten times or more. This CDR3 spans 14 amino acids. Germline V lookup: CDR1 SGHTA, CDR2 FQGNSA. V shed 5 bases, J shed 5 bases, and the junction held 9 bases outside the gene matches. The record originates from a study of identical twins. From the 5' RACE reads, TCRdb called clonotypes with MiXCR, one entry per CDR3 protein. Of a few hundred thousand distinct CDR3 sequences in the sample, roughly 9.7% were seen once. The sample was also linked to a second study, of yellow fever vaccine responses in identical twins.

This clonotype originated in a woman between 18 and 30 years old in good health. Sequencing was carried out using CD8+ T cells sorted from blood. V gene TRBV7-2 combines with J gene TRBJ2-7; TRBD1 agrees at 7 bases. The CDR3 sequence: CASSLLDRADEQYF. CDR3 in DNA: TGTGCCAGCAGCCTCCTTGACAGGGCGGACGAGCAGTACTTC.